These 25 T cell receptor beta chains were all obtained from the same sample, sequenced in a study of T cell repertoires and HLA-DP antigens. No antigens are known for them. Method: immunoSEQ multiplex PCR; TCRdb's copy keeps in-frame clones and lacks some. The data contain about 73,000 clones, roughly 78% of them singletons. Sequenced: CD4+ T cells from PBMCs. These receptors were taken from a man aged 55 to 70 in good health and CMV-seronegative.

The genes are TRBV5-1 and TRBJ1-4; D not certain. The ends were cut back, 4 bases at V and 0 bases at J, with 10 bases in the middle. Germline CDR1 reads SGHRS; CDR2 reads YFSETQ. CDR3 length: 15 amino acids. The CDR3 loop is CASSTDRSTNEKLFF. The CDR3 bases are TGCGCCAGCAGCACGGACCGATCAACTAATGAAAAACTGTTTTTT. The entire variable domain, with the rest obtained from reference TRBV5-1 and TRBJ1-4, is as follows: KAGVTQTPRYLIKTRGQQVTLSCSPISGHRSVSWYQQTPGQGLQFLFEYFSETQRNKGNFPGRFSGRQFSNSRSEMNVSTLELGDSALYLCASSTDRSTNEKLFFGSGTQLSVL.

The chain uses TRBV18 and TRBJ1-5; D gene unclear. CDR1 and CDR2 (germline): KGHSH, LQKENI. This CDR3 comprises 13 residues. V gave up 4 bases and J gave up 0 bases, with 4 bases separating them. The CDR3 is CASSRDSNQPQHF. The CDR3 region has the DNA TGTGCCAGCTCACGCGATAGCAATCAGCCCCAGCATTTT.

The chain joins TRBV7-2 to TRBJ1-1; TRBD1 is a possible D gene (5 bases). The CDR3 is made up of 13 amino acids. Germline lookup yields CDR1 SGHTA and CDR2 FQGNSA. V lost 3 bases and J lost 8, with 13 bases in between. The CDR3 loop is CASSFNSGREAFF. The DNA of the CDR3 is TGTGCCAGCAGCTTTAATTCGGGGCGAGAAGCTTTCTTT.

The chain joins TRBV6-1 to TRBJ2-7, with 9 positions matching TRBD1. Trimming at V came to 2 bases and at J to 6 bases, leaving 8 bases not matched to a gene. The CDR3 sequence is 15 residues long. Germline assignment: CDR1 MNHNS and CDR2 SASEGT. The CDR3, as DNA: TGTGCCAGCAGTGAACGATGGGACAGGGCGGGCGAGCAGTACGTC. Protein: CASSERWDRAGEQYV.

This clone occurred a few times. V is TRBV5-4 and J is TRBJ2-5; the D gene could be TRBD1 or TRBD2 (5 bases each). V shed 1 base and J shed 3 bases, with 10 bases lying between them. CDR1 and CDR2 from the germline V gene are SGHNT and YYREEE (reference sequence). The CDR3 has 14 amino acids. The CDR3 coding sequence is TGTGCCAGCAGCTTGTTCGGGGCGGAAGAGACCCAGTACTTC. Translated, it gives CASSLFGAEETQYF. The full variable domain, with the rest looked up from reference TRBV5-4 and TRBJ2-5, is ETGVTQSPTHLIKTRGQQVTLRCSSQSGHNTVSWYQQALGQGPQFIFQYYREEENGRGNFPPRFSGLQFPNYSSELNVNALELDDSALYLCASSLFGAEETQYFGPGTRLLVL.

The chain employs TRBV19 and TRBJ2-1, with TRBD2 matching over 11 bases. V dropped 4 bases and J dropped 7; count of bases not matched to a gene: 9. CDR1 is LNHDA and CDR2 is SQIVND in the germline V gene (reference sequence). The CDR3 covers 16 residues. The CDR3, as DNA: TGTGCCAGTAGTACCCTAGCGGGGGGTTTAAAAAATGAGCAGTTCTTC. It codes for CASSTLAGGLKNEQFF.

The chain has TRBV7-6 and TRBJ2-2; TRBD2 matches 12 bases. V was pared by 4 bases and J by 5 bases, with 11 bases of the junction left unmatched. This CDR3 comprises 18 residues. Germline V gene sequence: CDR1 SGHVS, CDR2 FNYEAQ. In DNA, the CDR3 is TGTGCCAGCAGCTCCGGACTAGCGGGATCGTTAGGGACCGGGGAGCTGTTTTTT. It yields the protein CASSSGLAGSLGTGELFF.

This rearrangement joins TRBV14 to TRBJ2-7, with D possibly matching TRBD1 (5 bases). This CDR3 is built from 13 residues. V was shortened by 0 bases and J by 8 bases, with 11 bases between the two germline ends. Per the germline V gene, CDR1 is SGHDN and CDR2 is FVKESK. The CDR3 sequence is CASSQDWAGKQYV. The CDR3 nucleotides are TGTGCCAGCAGCCAAGATTGGGCAGGGAAGCAGTACGTC.

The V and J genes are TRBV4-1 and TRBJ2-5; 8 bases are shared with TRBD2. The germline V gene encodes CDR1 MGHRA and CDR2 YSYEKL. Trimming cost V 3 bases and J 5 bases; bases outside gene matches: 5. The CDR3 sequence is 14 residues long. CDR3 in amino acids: CASSQGTSWETQYF. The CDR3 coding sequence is TGCGCCAGCAGCCAGGGGACTAGTTGGGAGACCCAGTACTTC.

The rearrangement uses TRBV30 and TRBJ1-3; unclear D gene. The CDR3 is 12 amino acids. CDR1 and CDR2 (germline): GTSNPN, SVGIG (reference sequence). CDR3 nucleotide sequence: TGTGCTATCACAGACTCTGGAAACACCATATATTTT. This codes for CAITDSGNTIYF.

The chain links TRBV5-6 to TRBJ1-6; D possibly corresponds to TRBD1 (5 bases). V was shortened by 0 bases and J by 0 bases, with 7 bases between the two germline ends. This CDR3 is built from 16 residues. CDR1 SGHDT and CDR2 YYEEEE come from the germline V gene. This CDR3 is CASSLDGGSYNSPLHF. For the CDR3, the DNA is TGTGCCAGCAGCTTGGATGGGGGCTCCTATAATTCACCCCTCCACTTT.

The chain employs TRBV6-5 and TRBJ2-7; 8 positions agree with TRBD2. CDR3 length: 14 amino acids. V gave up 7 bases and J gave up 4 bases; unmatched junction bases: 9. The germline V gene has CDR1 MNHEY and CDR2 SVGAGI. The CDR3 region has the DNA TGTGCCAGCATTAGAGCGGGAGCAAGGTACGAGCAGTACGTC. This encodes CASIRAGARYEQYV.

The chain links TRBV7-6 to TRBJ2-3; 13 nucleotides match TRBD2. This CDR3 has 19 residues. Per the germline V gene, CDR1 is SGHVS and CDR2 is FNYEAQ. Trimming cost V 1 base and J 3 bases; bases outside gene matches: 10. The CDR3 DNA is TGTGCCAGCAGCTTAGGGACTAGCGGGAGTTGGGGAAGGACAGATACGCAGTATTTT. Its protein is CASSLGTSGSWGRTDTQYF.

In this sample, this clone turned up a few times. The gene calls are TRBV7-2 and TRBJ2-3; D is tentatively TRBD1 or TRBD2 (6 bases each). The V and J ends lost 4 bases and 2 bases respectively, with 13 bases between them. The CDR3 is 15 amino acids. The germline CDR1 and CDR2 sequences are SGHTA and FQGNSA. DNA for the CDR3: TGTGCCAGCAGCTCCAGGGCGGGACACACAGATACGCAGTATTTT. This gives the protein CASSSRAGHTDTQYF.

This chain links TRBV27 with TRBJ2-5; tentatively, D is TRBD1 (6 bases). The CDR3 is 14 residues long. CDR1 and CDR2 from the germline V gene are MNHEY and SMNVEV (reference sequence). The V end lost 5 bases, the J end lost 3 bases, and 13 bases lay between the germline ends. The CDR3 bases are TGTGCCAGCAGTCCCTGGACAGAAGAAGAGACCCAGTACTTC. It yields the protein CASSPWTEEETQYF.

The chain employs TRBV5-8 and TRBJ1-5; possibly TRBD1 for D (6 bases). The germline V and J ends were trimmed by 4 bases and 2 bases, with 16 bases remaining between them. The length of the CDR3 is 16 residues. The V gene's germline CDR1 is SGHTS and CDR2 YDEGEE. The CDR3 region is CASSLGTHSGNQPQHF. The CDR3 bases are TGTGCCAGCAGCCTCGGGACACACAGCGGCAATCAGCCCCAGCATTTT.

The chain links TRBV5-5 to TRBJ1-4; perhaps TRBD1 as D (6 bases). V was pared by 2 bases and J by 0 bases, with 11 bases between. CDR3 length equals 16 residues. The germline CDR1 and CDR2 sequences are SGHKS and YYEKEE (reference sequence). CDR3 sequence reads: CASSFTGRATNEKLFF. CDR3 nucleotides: TGTGCCAGCAGCTTTACAGGGAGAGCAACTAATGAAAAACTGTTTTTT.

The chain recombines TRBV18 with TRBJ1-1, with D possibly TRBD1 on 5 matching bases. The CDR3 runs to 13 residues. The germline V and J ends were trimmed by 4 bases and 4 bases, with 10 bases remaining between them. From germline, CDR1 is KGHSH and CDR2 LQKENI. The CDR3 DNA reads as TGTGCCAGCTCACAGGGGAAGGGCACTGAAGCTTTCTTT. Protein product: CASSQGKGTEAFF. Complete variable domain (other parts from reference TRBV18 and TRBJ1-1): NAGVMQNPRHLVRRRGQEARLRCSPMKGHSHVYWYRQLPEEGLKFMVYLQKENIIDESGMPKERFSAEFPKEGPSILRIQQVVRGDSAAYFCASSQGKGTEAFFGQGTRLTVV.

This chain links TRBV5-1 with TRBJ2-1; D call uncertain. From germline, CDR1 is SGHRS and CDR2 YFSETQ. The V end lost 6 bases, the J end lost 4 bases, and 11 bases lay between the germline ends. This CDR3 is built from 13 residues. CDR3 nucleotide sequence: TGCGCCAGCACCCTACAAGGGTACAATGAGCAGTTCTTC. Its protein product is CASTLQGYNEQFF.

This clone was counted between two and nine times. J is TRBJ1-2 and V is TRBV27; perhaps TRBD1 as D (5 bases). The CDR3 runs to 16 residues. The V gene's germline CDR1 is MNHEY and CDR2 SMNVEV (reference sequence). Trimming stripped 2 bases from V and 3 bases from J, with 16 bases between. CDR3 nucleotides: TGTGCCAGCAGTTTAACCCCGGCAGGGAATTACTATGGCTACACCTTC. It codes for CASSLTPAGNYYGYTF.

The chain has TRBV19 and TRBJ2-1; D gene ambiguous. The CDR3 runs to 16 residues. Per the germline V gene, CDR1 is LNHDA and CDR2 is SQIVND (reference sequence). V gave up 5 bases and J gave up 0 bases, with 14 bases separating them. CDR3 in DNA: TGTGCCAGTAGTCCGGTACACCTGAGCTCCTACAATGAGCAGTTCTTC. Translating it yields CASSPVHLSSYNEQFF.

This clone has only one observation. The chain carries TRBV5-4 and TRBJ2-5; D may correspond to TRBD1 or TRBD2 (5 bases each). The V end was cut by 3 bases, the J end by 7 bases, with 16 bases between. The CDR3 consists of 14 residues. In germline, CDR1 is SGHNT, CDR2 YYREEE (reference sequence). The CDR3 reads CASSSGAPKGTQYF. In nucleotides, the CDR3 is TGTGCCAGCAGCTCCGGGGCCCCCAAGGGGACCCAGTACTTC.

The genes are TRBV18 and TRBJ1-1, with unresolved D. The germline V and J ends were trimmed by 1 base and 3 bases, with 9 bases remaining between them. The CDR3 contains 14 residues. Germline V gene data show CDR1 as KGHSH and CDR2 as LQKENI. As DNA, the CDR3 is TGTGCCAGCTCACCACAGGGTTTGGACACTGAAGCTTTCTTT. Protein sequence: CASSPQGLDTEAFF.

CDR3 sequence: CASSPYPRGTDTQYF. The CDR3 coding sequence is TGTGCCAGCTCCCCCTACCCACGCGGCACAGATACGCAGTATTTT. The chain couples TRBV18 to TRBJ2-3; D is unresolved. V was cut by 6 bases and J by 1 base, with 14 bases left in between. The CDR3 has 15 residues. In germline, CDR1 is KGHSH, CDR2 LQKENI.

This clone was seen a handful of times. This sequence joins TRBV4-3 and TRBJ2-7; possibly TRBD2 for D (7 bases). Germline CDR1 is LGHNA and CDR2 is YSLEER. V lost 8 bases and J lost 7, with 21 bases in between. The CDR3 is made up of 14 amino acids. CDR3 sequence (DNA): TGCGCCAGCGCCAAGGGGGAGGGTATGGATGAGCAGTACGTC. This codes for CASAKGEGMDEQYV.